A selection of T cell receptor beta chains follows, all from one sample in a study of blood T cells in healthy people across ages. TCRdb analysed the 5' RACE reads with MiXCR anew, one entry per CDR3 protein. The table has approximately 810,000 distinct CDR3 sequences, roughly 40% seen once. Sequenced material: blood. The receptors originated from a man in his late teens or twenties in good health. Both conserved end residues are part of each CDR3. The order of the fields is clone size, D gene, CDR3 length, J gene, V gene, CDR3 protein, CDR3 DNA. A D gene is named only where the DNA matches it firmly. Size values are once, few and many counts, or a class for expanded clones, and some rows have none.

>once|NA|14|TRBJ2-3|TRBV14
CASSQEGAPDTQYF
TGTGCCAGCAGCCAAGAGGGGGCACCCGATACGCAGTATTTT
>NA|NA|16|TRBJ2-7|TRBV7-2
CASGRPPSETQEAQYF
TGTGCCAGCGGACGGCCCCCGAGCGAGACCCAAGAGGCCCAGTACTTC
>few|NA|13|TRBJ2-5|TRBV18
CASSPPSSREQYF
TGTGCCAGCTCACCACCGTCATCCCGGGAGCAGTACTTC
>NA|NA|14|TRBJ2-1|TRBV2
CVSSPRDRNNEQFF
TGTGTCAGCAGCCCCCGAGACAGAAACAATGAGCAGTTCTTC
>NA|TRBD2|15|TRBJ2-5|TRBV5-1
CVSSSLSGGAGEQYF
TGCGTCAGCAGCTCCCTTAGCGGGGGGGCTGGGGAGCAGTACTTC
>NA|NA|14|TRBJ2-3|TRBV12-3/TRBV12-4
CASSLATGPDTQYF
TGTGCCAGCAGTTTGGCGACGGGTCCGGATACGCAGTATTTT
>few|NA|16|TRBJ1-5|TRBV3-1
CASSQDSGRTDQPQHF
TGTGCCAGCAGCCAAGATTCGGGCAGGACGGATCAGCCCCAGCATTTT
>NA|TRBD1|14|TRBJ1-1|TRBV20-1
CSASWDSRHTEAFF
TGCAGTGCTAGCTGGGACAGTCGACACACTGAAGCTTTCTTT
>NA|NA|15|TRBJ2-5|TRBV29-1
CSVSGQGLAKETQYF
TGCAGCGTCTCAGGCCAGGGTCTAGCCAAGGAGACCCAGTACTTC
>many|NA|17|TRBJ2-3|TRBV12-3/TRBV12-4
CASTARSGRYITDTQYF
TGTGCCAGCACCGCACGATCGGGCCGGTACATCACAGATACGCAGTATTTT
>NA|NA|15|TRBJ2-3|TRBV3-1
CASGLHLGHFYEQYF
TGTGCCAGCGGCCTACACCTGGGACACTTCTACGAGCAGTATTTT
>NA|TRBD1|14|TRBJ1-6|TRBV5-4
CASSKDRGARALHF
TGTGCCAGCAGCAAGGACAGGGGCGCTCGGGCCCTCCACTTT
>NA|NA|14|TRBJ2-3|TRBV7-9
CASTPRATPDTQYF
TGTGCCAGCACCCCTCGCGCGACACCAGATACGCAGTATTTT
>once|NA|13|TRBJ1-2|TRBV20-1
CSARVLGNYCYTF
TGCAGTGCTAGAGTCTTAGGGAACTATTGCTACACCTTC
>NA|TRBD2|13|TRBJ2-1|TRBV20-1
CSATRTSRDEQFF
TGCAGTGCAACGAGGACTAGCAGGGATGAGCAGTTCTTC
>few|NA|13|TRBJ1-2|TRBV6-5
CASSLTDASGYTF
TGTGCCAGCAGTTTGACGGACGCCTCTGGCTACACCTTC
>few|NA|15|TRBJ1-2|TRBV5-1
CASSLSTPANYGYTF
TGCGCCAGCAGCTTGTCCACTCCCGCAAACTATGGCTACACCTTC
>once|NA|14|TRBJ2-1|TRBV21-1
CASSRRRVRNEQFF
TGTGCCAGCAGCCGACGGAGGGTACGCAATGAGCAGTTCTTC
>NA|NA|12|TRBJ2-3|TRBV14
CASSLDFDTQYF
TGTGCCAGCAGCTTAGACTTTGATACGCAGTATTTT
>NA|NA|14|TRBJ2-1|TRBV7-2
CASSPEGVNNEQFF
TGTGCCAGCAGCCCCGAGGGGGTAAACAATGAGCAGTTCTTC
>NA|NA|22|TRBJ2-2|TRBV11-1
CASSLVQAGRRRTSPFSGELFF
TGTGCCAGCAGCTTAGTCCAGGCGGGAAGACGACGAACCTCCCCCTTCTCCGGGGAGCTGTTTTTT
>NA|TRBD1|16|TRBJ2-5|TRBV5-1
CASSLASGGAAETQYF
TGCGCCAGCAGCTTGGCTTCAGGGGGCGCGGCAGAGACCCAGTACTTC
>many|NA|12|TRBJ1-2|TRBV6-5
CASSRTGYGYTF
TGTGCCAGCAGTCGGACGGGATATGGCTACACCTTC
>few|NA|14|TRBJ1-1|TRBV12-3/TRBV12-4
CASSLFVENTEAFF
TGTGCCAGCAGTTTATTTGTAGAGAACACTGAAGCTTTCTTT
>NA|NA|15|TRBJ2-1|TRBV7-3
CASSQGGLAYNEQFF
TGTGCCAGCAGCCAGGGCGGCCTAGCGTACAATGAGCAGTTCTTC
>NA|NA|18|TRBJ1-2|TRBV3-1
CASSQASQGGTIFYGYTF
TGTGCCAGCAGCCAAGCTTCCCAGGGTGGTACTATATTCTATGGCTACACCTTC
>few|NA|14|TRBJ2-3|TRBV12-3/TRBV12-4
CASSLRGAKDTQYF
TGTGCCAGCAGTTTACGGGGGGCTAAAGATACGCAGTATTTT
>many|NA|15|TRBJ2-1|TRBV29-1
CSGGGLATLADEQFF
TGCAGCGGAGGGGGTCTAGCGACCCTGGCGGATGAGCAGTTCTTC
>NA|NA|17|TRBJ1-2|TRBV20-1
CSARLRDTALFGHGYTF
TGCAGTGCTAGGCTTCGGGACACAGCCCTTTTTGGCCATGGCTACACCTTC
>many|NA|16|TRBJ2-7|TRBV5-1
CASSSLGDHYSYEQYF
TGCGCCAGCAGCAGCCTGGGAGACCATTACTCCTACGAGCAGTACTTC
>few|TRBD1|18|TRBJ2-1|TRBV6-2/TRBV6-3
CASSYPDRAEPLYNEQFF
TGTGCCAGCAGTTACCCGGACAGGGCAGAACCCCTTTACAATGAGCAGTTCTTC
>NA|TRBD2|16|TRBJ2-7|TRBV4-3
CASSQDSGTRFYEQYF
TGCGCCAGCAGCCAAGATTCCGGGACTAGATTCTACGAGCAGTACTTC
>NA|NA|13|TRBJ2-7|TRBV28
CASRLSWGYEQYF
TGTGCCAGCCGATTGTCCTGGGGCTACGAGCAGTACTTC
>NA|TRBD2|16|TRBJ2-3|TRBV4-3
CASSQDASGGTDTQYF
TGCGCCAGCAGCCAGGATGCTAGCGGGGGCACAGATACGCAGTATTTT
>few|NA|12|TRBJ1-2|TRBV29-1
CGEGGKGYGYTF
TGCGGAGAGGGGGGAAAGGGCTATGGCTACACCTTC
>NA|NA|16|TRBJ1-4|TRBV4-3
CASSQEAGHGGEKLFF
TGCGCCAGCAGCCAAGAAGCGGGACACGGGGGTGAAAAACTGTTTTTT
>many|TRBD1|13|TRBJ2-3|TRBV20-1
CSAGTGGTDTQYF
TGCAGTGCGGGGACAGGGGGCACAGATACGCAGTATTTT
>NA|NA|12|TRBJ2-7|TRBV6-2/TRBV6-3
CASSSTVYEQYF
TGTGCCAGCAGTTCTACCGTCTACGAGCAGTACTTC
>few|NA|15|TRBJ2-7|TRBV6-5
CASSPDPGDSYEQYF
TGTGCCAGCAGTCCCGATCCGGGGGATTCCTACGAGCAGTACTTC
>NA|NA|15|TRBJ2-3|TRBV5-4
CASSEGVTGTDTQYF
TGTGCCAGCAGCGAAGGAGTTACCGGCACAGATACGCAGTATTTT
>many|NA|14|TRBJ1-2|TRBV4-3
CASGTDGQAYGYTF
TGCGCCAGCGGTACCGACGGTCAGGCCTATGGCTACACCTTC
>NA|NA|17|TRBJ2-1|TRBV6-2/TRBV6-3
CASSPKMGSYSYNEQFF
TGTGCCAGCAGCCCCAAAATGGGAAGCTATTCCTACAATGAGCAGTTCTTC
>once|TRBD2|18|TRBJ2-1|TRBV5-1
CASSLAGTSGEPINEQFF
TGCGCCAGCAGCTTGGCCGGGACTAGCGGGGAGCCAATCAACGAGCAGTTCTTC
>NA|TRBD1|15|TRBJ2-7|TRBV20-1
CSARPGQENSYEQYF
TGCAGTGCTAGACCGGGACAGGAAAACTCCTACGAGCAGTACTTC
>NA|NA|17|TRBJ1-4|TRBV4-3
CASSQTDRGLRDEKLFF
TGCGCCAGCAGCCAAACGGACCGCGGACTTCGGGATGAAAAACTGTTTTTT
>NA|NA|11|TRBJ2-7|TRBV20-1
CSAPLMLEQYF
TGCAGTGCTCCCCTAATGCTCGAGCAGTACTTC
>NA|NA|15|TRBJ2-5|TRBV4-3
CASSQDGGSWDEQYF
TGCGCCAGCAGCCAAGATGGGGGGTCTTGGGATGAGCAGTACTTC
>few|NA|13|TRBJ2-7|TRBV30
CAWSGIDSYEQYF
TGTGCCTGGAGTGGCATTGACTCCTACGAGCAGTACTTC